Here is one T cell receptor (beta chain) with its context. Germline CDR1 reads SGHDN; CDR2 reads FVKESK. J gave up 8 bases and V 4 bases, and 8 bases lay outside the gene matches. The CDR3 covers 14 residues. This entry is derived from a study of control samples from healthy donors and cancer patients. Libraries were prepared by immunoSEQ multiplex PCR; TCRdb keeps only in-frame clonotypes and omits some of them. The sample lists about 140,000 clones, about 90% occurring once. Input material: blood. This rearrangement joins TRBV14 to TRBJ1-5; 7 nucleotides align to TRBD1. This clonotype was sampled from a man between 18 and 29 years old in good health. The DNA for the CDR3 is TGTGCCAGCAGCCTAAGACAGGGTATGGAGCCCCAGCATTTT. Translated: CASSLRQGMEPQHF.